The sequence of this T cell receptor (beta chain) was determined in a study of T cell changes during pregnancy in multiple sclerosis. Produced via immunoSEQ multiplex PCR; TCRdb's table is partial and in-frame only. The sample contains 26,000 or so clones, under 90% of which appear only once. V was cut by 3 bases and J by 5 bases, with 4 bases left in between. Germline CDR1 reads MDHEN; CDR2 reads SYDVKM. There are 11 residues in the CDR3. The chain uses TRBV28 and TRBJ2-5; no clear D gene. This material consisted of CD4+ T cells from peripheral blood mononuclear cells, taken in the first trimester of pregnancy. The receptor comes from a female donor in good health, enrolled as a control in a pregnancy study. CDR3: CASSFGETQYF. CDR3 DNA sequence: TGTGCCAGCAGTTTCGGTGAGACCCAGTACTTC.